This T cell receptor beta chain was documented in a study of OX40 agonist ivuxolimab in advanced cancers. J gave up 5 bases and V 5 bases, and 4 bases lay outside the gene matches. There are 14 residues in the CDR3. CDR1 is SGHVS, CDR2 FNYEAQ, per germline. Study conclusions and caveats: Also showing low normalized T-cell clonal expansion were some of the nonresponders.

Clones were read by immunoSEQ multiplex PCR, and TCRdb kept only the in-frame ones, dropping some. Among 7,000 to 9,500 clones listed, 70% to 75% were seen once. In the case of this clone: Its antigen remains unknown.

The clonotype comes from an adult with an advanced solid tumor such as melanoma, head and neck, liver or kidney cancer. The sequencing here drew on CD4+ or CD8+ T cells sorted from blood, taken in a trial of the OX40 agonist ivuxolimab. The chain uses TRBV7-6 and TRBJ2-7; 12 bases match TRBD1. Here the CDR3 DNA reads TGTGCCAGCAGCGGGGGACAGGGGGCGCACGAGCAGTACTTC. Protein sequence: CASSGGQGAHEQYF.